This T cell receptor (beta chain) was captured by sequencing in a study of CD8 T cells in Susac syndrome. cDNA came from about 0.5 to 1 ug RNA primed by random hexamers. Multiplex PCR with immunoSEQ amplified the TCR beta CDR3 across 54 Vbeta and 13 Jbeta. MiXCR, run by TCRdb on the immunoSEQ multiplex PCR reads, gives a single entry per CDR3 protein. The sample yields around 140,000 distinct CDR3 sequences, approximately 95% seen once. Concerning this clonotype itself: Antigen unknown.

In blood CD8+ and CD4+ T cells, TCR beta underwent sequencing. The Susac syndrome patients fit the recently defined diagnostic criteria for definite or probable disease. Findings of the study overall: The CD4+ T cell repertoires that were profiled in Susac syndrome showed no clonal expansion.

The material sequenced was CD4+ T cells from PBMCs. The TCR was taken from a human donor with Susac syndrome.

The CDR3 coding sequence is TGCGCCAGCAGCCAAGTATTCAACAAAGAGACCCAGTACTTC. Encoded protein: CASSQVFNKETQYF. This sequence joins TRBV4-3 and TRBJ2-5; no definite D call. Trimming left V 1 base short and J 3 bases short, with 9 bases between. The CDR3 length is 14 residues. CDR1 LGHNA and CDR2 YSLEER come from the germline V gene.